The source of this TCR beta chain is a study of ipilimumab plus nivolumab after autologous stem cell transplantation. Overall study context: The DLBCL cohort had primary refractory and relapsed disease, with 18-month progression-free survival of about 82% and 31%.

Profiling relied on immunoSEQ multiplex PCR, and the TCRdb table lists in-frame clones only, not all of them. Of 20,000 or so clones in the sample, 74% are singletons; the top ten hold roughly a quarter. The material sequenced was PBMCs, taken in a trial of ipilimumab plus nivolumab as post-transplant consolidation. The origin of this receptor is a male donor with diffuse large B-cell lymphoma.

CDR3 nucleotides: TGTGCCACCAGCACTTTGACTAGCCCCTACGAGCAGTACTTC. It yields the protein CATSTLTSPYEQYF. J is TRBJ2-7 and V is TRBV15; TRBD2 matches at 7 bases. V dropped 4 bases and J dropped 2; count of bases not matched to a gene: 5. Germline CDR1 reads LNHNV; CDR2 reads YYDKDF (reference sequence). The CDR3 length is 14 residues. Based on the CDR3 plus reference TRBV15 and TRBJ2-7, the full variable domain is DAMVIQNPRYQVTQFGKPVTLSCSQTLNHNVMYWYQQKSSQAPKLLFHYYDKDFNNEADTPDNFQSRRPNTSFCFLDIRSPGLGDTAMYLCATSTLTSPYEQYFGPGTRLTVT.